Presented here are 13 T cell receptor beta chains from one specimen sequenced in a study of CD8+ T cells in alopecia areata. Investigators isolated RNA and reverse transcribed it into cDNA to act as the sequencing template. Sequencing was performed with immunoSEQ multiplex PCR; in TCRdb, only in-frame clones are kept and a portion is missing. The sample lists around 97,000 clones, around three fifths seen once, with 8% to 10% in the top ten. The sequenced material came from CD4+ T cells sorted from blood. These receptors all stem from a human donor in good health.

This clone was counted ten times or more. This chain links TRBV5-1 with TRBJ2-5, with D possibly being TRBD2 (6 bases). The CDR3 contains 16 residues. Germline CDR1 is SGHRS and CDR2 is YFSETQ. V dropped 0 bases and J dropped 0 bases, with 12 bases sitting between them. The DNA for the CDR3 is TGCGCCAGCAGCTTGGGAGTAGCGGATTACCAAGAGACCCAGTACTTC. It is translated as CASSLGVADYQETQYF.

J is TRBJ2-4 and V is TRBV2, with 10 bases that match TRBD2. This CDR3 contains 15 residues. V was pared by 6 bases and J by 3 bases, with 5 bases of the junction left unmatched. Per the germline V gene, CDR1 is SNHLY and CDR2 is FYNNEI. CDR3: CASRASGGGKNIQYF. The CDR3 DNA reads TGTGCCAGCAGAGCTAGCGGGGGAGGCAAAAACATTCAGTACTTC.

The chain links TRBV29-1 to TRBJ2-5, with 9 bases fitting TRBD2. This CDR3 has 20 residues. CDR1 and CDR2 from the germline V gene are SQVTM and ANQGSEA. The V and J ends lost 8 bases and 4 bases, in that order; junction bases with no gene match: 29. The DNA of the CDR3 is TGCAGCCCTACCAGGGGCAAGGAGCGGCTAGCGGGGATGATTCCAGAGACCCAGTACTTC. Protein sequence: CSPTRGKERLAGMIPETQYF.

The table lists this clone with a few counts. This chain connects TRBV30 to TRBJ2-2; D is perhaps TRBD1 or TRBD2 (5 bases each). Looked up from germline, CDR1 is GTSNPN and CDR2 is SVGIG (reference sequence). Trimming shortened V by 5 bases and J by 6 bases, and 22 bases separated the two germline ends. This CDR3 contains 16 residues. CDR3 in amino acids: CAWGDGWRVRSGELFF. For the CDR3, the DNA is TGTGCCTGGGGGGACGGATGGCGGGTGAGGTCCGGGGAGCTGTTTTTT.

The chain has TRBV4-1 and TRBJ1-2; 10 nucleotides align to TRBD1. CDR1 MGHRA and CDR2 YSYEKL come from the germline V gene. J was trimmed by 2 bases and V by 0 bases; bases with no gene match: 6. CDR3 length: 17 amino acids. This CDR3 is CASSQETGGRTNYGYTF. The DNA for the CDR3 is TGCGCCAGCAGCCAAGAGACAGGGGGCCGCACAAACTATGGCTACACCTTC.

The CDR3 loop reads CSAIAGMSANEQFF. The CDR3 DNA is TGCAGCGCCATCGCAGGGATGTCGGCCAATGAGCAGTTCTTC. V is TRBV29-1 and J is TRBJ2-1; D possibly corresponds to TRBD1 (5 bases). The CDR3 spans 14 residues. Germline V gene sequence: CDR1 SQVTM, CDR2 ANQGSEA. V was shortened by 7 bases and J by 6 bases, with 19 bases between the two germline ends.

The chain carries TRBV18 and TRBJ1-5, with 10 bases that match TRBD1. With V trimmed by 2 bases and J by 6 bases, 4 bases remained unmatched. Per the germline V gene, CDR1 is KGHSH and CDR2 is LQKENI. The CDR3 spans 15 residues. CDR3 region: CASSPDRGLGQPQHF. CDR3 DNA sequence: TGTGCCAGCTCACCAGACAGGGGGCTTGGTCAGCCCCAGCATTTT.

The genes are TRBV5-1 and TRBJ1-2; D unresolved. The CDR3 extends over 13 amino acids. V was trimmed by 0 bases and J by 3 bases, leaving 6 bases between them. Germline V gene sequence: CDR1 SGHRS, CDR2 YFSETQ. The CDR3 DNA reads TGCGCCAGCAGCTTGGCGGCAGACTATGGCTACACCTTC. Amino acids: CASSLAADYGYTF.

The rearrangement links TRBV11-2 to TRBJ1-4; D call uncertain. CDR3 length: 13 residues. Germline CDR1 is SGHAT and CDR2 is FQNNGV. Between the trimmed V and J ends, which lost 2 bases and 8 bases, there was a span of 9 bases. CDR3 amino acids: CASSLINGEKLFF. DNA of the CDR3: TGTGCCAGCAGCTTAATAAATGGGGAAAAACTGTTTTTT.

This clone appeared a few times. The chain is built from TRBV6-1 and TRBJ2-7; either TRBD1 or TRBD2 may fit D (5 bases each). The CDR3 length is 16 residues. CDR1 MNHNS and CDR2 SASEGT come from the germline V gene. Trimming removed 5 bases at V and 6 bases at J, with 23 bases between. The DNA of the CDR3 is TGTGCCAGCAGTCAAGAATGGGGGTCAGGGAGTTTCGAGCAGTACTTC. It is translated as CASSQEWGSGSFEQYF.

The chain is built from TRBV5-4 and TRBJ1-1; D uncertain. V lost 1 base and J 3 bases, leaving 7 bases between the germline ends. The germline V gene has CDR1 SGHNT and CDR2 YYREEE (reference sequence). The CDR3 totals 13 residues. The CDR3 DNA is TGTGCCAGCAGCTTGTTAGGGTACACTGAAGCTTTCTTT. The encoded protein is CASSLLGYTEAFF.

The DNA of the CDR3 is TGTGCCTGTTCCGGGACAGGGTTTCAGCCCCAGCATTTT. This encodes CACSGTGFQPQHF. The V and J genes are TRBV30 and TRBJ1-5; 9 bases line up with TRBD1. Looked up from germline, CDR1 is GTSNPN and CDR2 is SVGIG (reference sequence). The CDR3 totals 13 residues. The J segment lost 6 bases and the V segment lost 6 bases, leaving 6 bases of the junction unmatched.

The chain is built from TRBV29-1 and TRBJ2-7; no clear D. V was trimmed by 1 base and J by 0 bases, leaving 16 bases between them. Germline-derived CDR1 and CDR2 are SQVTM and ANQGSEA. There are 16 residues in the CDR3. DNA of the CDR3: TGCAGCGTTGAAGCCCCGGGTTTGGGCGTCTCCTACGAGCAGTACTTC. As protein: CSVEAPGLGVSYEQYF.